The sample holds a few counts of the clone carrying this TCR beta chain. Construction of the TCR beta libraries employed iRepertoire HTBI primers in conjunction with Arm-PCR of CDR3 regions. Per the original methods: The study identified 50 to 70 TRBV and 14 to 15 TRBJ segments across samples. TCRdb redid the calling of the multiplex PCR reads with MiXCR, one entry per CDR3 protein. Clone size and V and J calls follow TCRdb, not the original study. The sample yields a few hundred thousand distinct CDR3 sequences, roughly 12% seen once. This entry belongs to a study of regulatory T cells in long-lasting Graves disease. Trimming removed 1 base from V and 1 base from J, with 10 bases in between. CDR3 length equals 15 residues. Germline V CDR1 and CDR2: MGHDK, SYGVNS. Sample time point: newly diagnosed GD, antithyroid drugs for less than 3 months. Construction of the TCR library relied on RNA isolated from PBMCs.

This sample was also put to use in a study of T cells in Graves' hyperthyroidism and ophthalmopathy. From that study: Graves' hyperthyroidism was deemed stable given no ophthalmopathy progression within 18 months.

The source is a man aged 30 to 45 with Graves disease. The J gene is TRBJ2-5, the V gene TRBV25-1; a weak D match, TRBD2 (6 bases). The sequencing used peripheral blood mononuclear cells (PBMCs), collected at new diagnosis, from a patient treated with antithyroid drugs. The CDR3 nucleotides read TGTGCCAGCAGTGAATTCAGAGCGGGCCAAGAGACCCAGTACTTC. This encodes CASSEFRAGQETQYF.